This is a list of T cell receptor beta chains from one sample in a study of identical twins. One entry per CDR3 protein results from TCRdb running MiXCR on the 5' RACE reads. The sample has roughly 710,000 distinct CDR3 sequences; over 5% are singletons. The source material was naive T cells sorted from blood. These receptors originate from a young man in good health. Both conserved end residues are part of each CDR3. Each record gives: D gene, V gene, J gene, clone size, CDR3 DNA, CDR3 protein. The D gene is left open where the match is weak. Expanded clones are given a class, and other clones once, few, many or no size at all.

D gene: -; V gene: TRBV12-3/TRBV12-4; J gene: TRBJ1-1; clone size: -; CDR3 DNA: TGTGCCAACTCCATTCCGGCGGGGACTGAAGCTTTCTTT; CDR3 protein: CANSIPAGTEAFF
D gene: TRBD1; V gene: TRBV3-1; J gene: TRBJ2-7; clone size: -; CDR3 DNA: TGTGCCAGCAGCCCCCAGACAGGGTTTAGCTCCTACGAGCAGTACTTC; CDR3 protein: CASSPQTGFSSYEQYF
D gene: -; V gene: TRBV12-3/TRBV12-4; J gene: TRBJ1-1; clone size: -; CDR3 DNA: TGTGCCAGCAGTGAAACGGGACACCCGAACACTGAAGCTTTCTTT; CDR3 protein: CASSETGHPNTEAFF
D gene: -; V gene: TRBV5-5; J gene: TRBJ1-2; clone size: many; CDR3 DNA: TGTGCCAGCAGCTTGGGGACCTCTACTAACTATGGCTACACCTTC; CDR3 protein: CASSLGTSTNYGYTF
D gene: TRBD1; V gene: TRBV29-1; J gene: TRBJ2-1; clone size: few; CDR3 DNA: TGCAGCGTTGCAGGGACAGGGGCAGGAGAGCAGTTCTTC; CDR3 protein: CSVAGTGAGEQFF
D gene: TRBD2; V gene: TRBV7-9; J gene: TRBJ2-7; clone size: -; CDR3 DNA: TGTGCCAGCGAGGGGAGCGGGAGTGAACCCTACGAGCAGTACTTC; CDR3 protein: CASEGSGSEPYEQYF
D gene: TRBD2; V gene: TRBV6-1; J gene: TRBJ2-3; clone size: many; CDR3 DNA: TGTGCCAGCAGGACTAGCGGGAGGGCAAGCACAGATACGCAGTATTTT; CDR3 protein: CASRTSGRASTDTQYF
D gene: TRBD1; V gene: TRBV15; J gene: TRBJ2-1; clone size: few; CDR3 DNA: TGTGCCACCAGCAGGCGACAGGGCAATGAGCAGTTCTTC; CDR3 protein: CATSRRQGNEQFF
D gene: TRBD1; V gene: TRBV25-1; J gene: TRBJ1-5; clone size: many; CDR3 DNA: TGTGCCAGCAGTGGACAGGGGGCGCCCAATCAGCCCCAGCATTTT; CDR3 protein: CASSGQGAPNQPQHF
D gene: TRBD1; V gene: TRBV12-3/TRBV12-4; J gene: TRBJ2-7; clone size: many; CDR3 DNA: TGTGCCAGCAGTTCTTGGACAGGGGGCGGCGAGCAGTACTTC; CDR3 protein: CASSSWTGGGEQYF
D gene: -; V gene: TRBV6-4; J gene: TRBJ1-5; clone size: -; CDR3 DNA: TGTGCCAGCAGTGAGGACGGACTACGGCCCCAGCATTTT; CDR3 protein: CASSEDGLRPQHF
D gene: TRBD1; V gene: TRBV28; J gene: TRBJ2-7; clone size: many; CDR3 DNA: TGTGCCAGCACCAGGACAGGGAATCGCGACGAGCAGTACTTC; CDR3 protein: CASTRTGNRDEQYF
D gene: TRBD1; V gene: TRBV5-1; J gene: TRBJ2-2; clone size: -; CDR3 DNA: TGCGCCAGCAGGGAAACAGGGGGCGCCTCCGGGGAGCTGTTTTTT; CDR3 protein: CASRETGGASGELFF
D gene: -; V gene: TRBV12-3/TRBV12-4; J gene: TRBJ2-7; clone size: -; CDR3 DNA: TGTGCCAGCAGCCACGACCCAGACAGCAACGAGACCTACGAGCAGTACTTC; CDR3 protein: CASSHDPDSNETYEQYF
D gene: -; V gene: TRBV12-3/TRBV12-4; J gene: TRBJ2-5; clone size: -; CDR3 DNA: TGTGCCAGCAGAACAGGGCCTCAAGAGACCCAGTACTTC; CDR3 protein: CASRTGPQETQYF
D gene: TRBD1; V gene: TRBV5-5; J gene: TRBJ2-6; clone size: few; CDR3 DNA: TGTGCCAGCAGCTTTCAGGGGGCGCCGTATGGGGCCAACGTCCTGACTTTC; CDR3 protein: CASSFQGAPYGANVLTF
D gene: -; V gene: TRBV2; J gene: TRBJ1-3; clone size: few; CDR3 DNA: TGTGCCAGCACCGGGGACATGTACTCTGGAAACACCATATATTTT; CDR3 protein: CASTGDMYSGNTIYF
D gene: -; V gene: TRBV7-9; J gene: TRBJ1-1; clone size: many; CDR3 DNA: TGTGCCAGCAGCACAGGACAGAGACCTGAAGCTTTCTTT; CDR3 protein: CASSTGQRPEAFF